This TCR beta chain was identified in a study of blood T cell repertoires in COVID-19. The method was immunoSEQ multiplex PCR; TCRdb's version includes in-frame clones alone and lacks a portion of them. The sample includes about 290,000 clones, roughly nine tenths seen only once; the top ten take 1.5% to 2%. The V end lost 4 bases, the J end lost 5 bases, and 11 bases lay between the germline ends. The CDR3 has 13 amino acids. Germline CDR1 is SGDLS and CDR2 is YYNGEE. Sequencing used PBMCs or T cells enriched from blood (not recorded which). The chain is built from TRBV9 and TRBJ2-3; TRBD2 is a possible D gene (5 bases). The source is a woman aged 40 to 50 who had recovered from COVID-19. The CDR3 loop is CASSPRGGDTQYF. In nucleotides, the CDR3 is TGTGCCAGCAGCCCGCGAGGAGGAGATACGCAGTATTTT.